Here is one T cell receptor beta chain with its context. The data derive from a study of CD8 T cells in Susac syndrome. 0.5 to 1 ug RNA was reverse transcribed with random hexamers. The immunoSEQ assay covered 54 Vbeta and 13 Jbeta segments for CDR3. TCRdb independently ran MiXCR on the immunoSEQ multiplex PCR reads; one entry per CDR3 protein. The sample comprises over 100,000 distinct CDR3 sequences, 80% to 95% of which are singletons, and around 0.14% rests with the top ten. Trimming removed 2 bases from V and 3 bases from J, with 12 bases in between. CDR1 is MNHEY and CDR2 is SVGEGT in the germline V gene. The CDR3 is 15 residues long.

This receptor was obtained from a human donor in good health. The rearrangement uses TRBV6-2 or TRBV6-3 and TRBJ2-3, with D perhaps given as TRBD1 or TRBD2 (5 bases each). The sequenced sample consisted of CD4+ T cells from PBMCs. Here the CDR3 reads CASSYEGRVTDTQYF. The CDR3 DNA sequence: TGTGCCAGCAGTTACGAGGGGCGAGTTACAGATACGCAGTATTTT.